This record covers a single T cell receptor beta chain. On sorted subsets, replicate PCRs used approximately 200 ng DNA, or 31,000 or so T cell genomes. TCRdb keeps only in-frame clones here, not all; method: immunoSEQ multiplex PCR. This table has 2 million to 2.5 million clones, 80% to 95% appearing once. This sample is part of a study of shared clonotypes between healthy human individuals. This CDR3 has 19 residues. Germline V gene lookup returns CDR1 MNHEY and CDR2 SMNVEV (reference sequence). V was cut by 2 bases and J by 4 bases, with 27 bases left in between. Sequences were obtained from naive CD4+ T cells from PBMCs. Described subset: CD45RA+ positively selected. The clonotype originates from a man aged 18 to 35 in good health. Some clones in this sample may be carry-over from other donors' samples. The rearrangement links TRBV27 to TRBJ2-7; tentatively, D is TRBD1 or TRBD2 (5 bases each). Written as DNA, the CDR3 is TGTGCCAGCAGTTTACGGGACCGTCGGGGCGGCTGGACTGCTTACGAGCAGTACTTC. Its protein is CASSLRDRRGGWTAYEQYF.